The present TCR beta chain was sequenced within a study of T cell responses to AZD1222 COVID-19 vaccine. Study-level findings and limits: Following two doses of AZD1222, Spike-specific TCR breadth and depth rose. Vaccine-associated CD4 TCRs ranged over spike, dominating at 160-218 and 743-854. No repertoire was sampled before or during the peak T cell response, only after it.

In regard to this clone: Antigen specificity is unknown.

The CDR3 sequence is 13 residues long. The V gene's germline CDR1 is WNHNN and CDR2 SYGVQD (reference sequence). The ends were cut back, 2 bases at V and 3 bases at J, with 7 bases in the middle. Measured with immunoSEQ multiplex PCR; TCRdb has only the in-frame clones, and not every one. The data contain 75,000 to 95,000 clones, 85% of them singletons. The clonotype originates from an adult who received the AZD1222 COVID-19 vaccine. Sequencing used peripheral blood, obtained 28 days after the second AZD1222 dose. The genes are TRBV10-1 and TRBJ1-1, with unresolved D. CDR3 nucleotides: TGCGCCAGCAGTGAGGGTGTAGACACTGAAGCTTTCTTT. This translates into CASSEGVDTEAFF.